Following are 20 T cell receptor beta chains from one sample sequenced in a study of T cell responses to AZD1222 COVID-19 vaccine. Profiling relied on immunoSEQ multiplex PCR, and the TCRdb table lists in-frame clones only, not all of them. The table lists roughly 99,000 clones, around 90% of them singletons. Sequencing was performed on peripheral blood, taken on day 0 of AZD1222 vaccination. These receptors all come from an adult in good health.

The V and J genes are TRBV4-3 and TRBJ2-3; 9 bases agree with TRBD2. After removal of 2 bases from V and 2 bases from J, the junction contained 8 bases not matched to a gene. Germline V lookup: CDR1 LGHNA, CDR2 YSLEER. The CDR3 consists of 17 residues. The CDR3 loop reads CASSQFSASGVTDTQYF. DNA for the CDR3: TGCGCCAGCAGCCAATTTTCGGCTAGCGGGGTCACAGATACGCAGTATTTT.

V gene TRBV19 combines with J gene TRBJ1-2, with D perhaps matching TRBD1 (5 bases). Trimming took off 9 bases at V and 6 bases at J, with 11 bases between the two ends. Germline loops: CDR1 LNHDA, CDR2 SQIVND (reference sequence). The CDR3 has 11 residues. CDR3 DNA: TGTGCCAGCAGGGTAGGGCATGGCTACACCTTC. It encodes CASRVGHGYTF.

DNA for the CDR3: TGTGCCACCAGCAGAGATACGACAGGGAGGCAGCCCCAGCATTTT. It translates to CATSRDTTGRQPQHF. The chain is built from TRBV15 and TRBJ1-5; 7 bases are a match to TRBD1. Germline CDR1 and CDR2: LNHNV and YYDKDF (reference sequence). The CDR3 has 15 amino acids. J gave up 7 bases and V 0 bases, and 6 bases lay outside the gene matches.

This sequence joins TRBV4-2 and TRBJ2-1; D is undetermined. The CDR3 has 13 amino acids. V lost 2 bases to trimming and J lost 8 bases, with 10 bases between them. The germline CDR1 and CDR2 sequences are LGHNA and YNFKEQ. The CDR3 here is CASSQFRVDEQFF. For the CDR3, the DNA is TGTGCCAGCAGCCAATTTAGGGTCGATGAGCAGTTCTTC.

The chain recombines TRBV3-1 (or the pseudogene TRBV3-2) with TRBJ1-4; TRBD1 is a possible D gene (5 bases). V shed 4 bases and J shed 6 bases, with 15 bases lying between them. The CDR3 has 15 amino acids. Germline V CDR1 and CDR2: LGHDT, YNNKEL (reference sequence). CDR3 DNA sequence: TGTGCCAGCAGCCCCGGGGGAACAGCCCATGAAAAACTGTTTTTT. Encoded protein: CASSPGGTAHEKLFF.

The chain has TRBV5-5 and TRBJ1-1; D ambiguous. This CDR3 spans 13 amino acids. Trimming took 2 bases from V and 1 from J, leaving 6 bases between them. The germline CDR1 and CDR2 sequences are SGHKS and YYEKEE (reference sequence). CDR3 bases: TGTGCCAGCAGCTTCGTGGAGAACACTGAAGCTTTCTTT. It specifies CASSFVENTEAFF.

The genes are TRBV18 and TRBJ2-5, with 7 bases lining up with TRBD2. The CDR3 has 15 amino acids. Unmatched junction bases numbered 11, after V lost 3 bases and J lost 7 bases. The germline V gene encodes CDR1 KGHSH and CDR2 LQKENI. The CDR3 loop is CASSPISGADPTQYF. Here the CDR3 DNA reads TGTGCCAGCTCACCTATCAGCGGGGCGGACCCGACCCAGTACTTC. Variable domain in full (rest from reference TRBV18 and TRBJ2-5): NAGVMQNPRHLVRRRGQEARLRCSPMKGHSHVYWYRQLPEEGLKFMVYLQKENIIDESGMPKERFSAEFPKEGPSILRIQQVVRGDSAAYFCASSPISGADPTQYFGPGTRLLVL.

The chain links TRBV6-5 to TRBJ2-7; 13 bases agree with TRBD2. CDR3 length equals 15 residues. V shed 6 bases, J shed 6 bases, and the junction held 8 bases outside the gene matches. CDR1 is MNHEY, CDR2 SVGAGI, per germline. The CDR3, as DNA: TGTGCCAGCAGACACAGGACTAGCGGGAGCGGCGAGCAGTACTTC. Protein product: CASRHRTSGSGEQYF.

The V and J genes are TRBV5-6 and TRBJ2-1, with 12 positions matching TRBD2. This CDR3 contains 16 residues. Germline trimming cut 3 bases from V and 9 bases from J; bases unmatched to any gene: 10. The germline V gene encodes CDR1 SGHDT and CDR2 YYEEEE. The CDR3 here is CASSSPRTSGIGEQFF. In nucleotides, the CDR3 is TGTGCCAGCAGCTCGCCGAGGACTAGCGGGATAGGTGAGCAGTTCTTC.

The chain carries TRBV2 and TRBJ1-3, with TRBD1 matching over 7 bases. V trimming: 3 bases; J trimming: 4 bases; junction bases outside the gene matches: 6. The CDR3 is made up of 15 amino acids. Germline V gene sequence: CDR1 SNHLY, CDR2 FYNNEI. CDR3 DNA: TGTGCCAGCAGTGAGGACGGCAGGGGGGGAAACACCATATATTTT. Amino acid sequence: CASSEDGRGGNTIYF.

The chain links TRBV19 to TRBJ1-1, with D hard to call. CDR1 is LNHDA and CDR2 is SQIVND in the germline V gene (reference sequence). CDR3 length equals 13 residues. V lost 7 bases and J 2 bases, leaving 11 bases between the germline ends. CDR3 bases: TGTGCCAGTACCTCGGCTTTAAACACTGAAGCTTTCTTT. This codes for CASTSALNTEAFF.

The chain links TRBV19 to TRBJ2-7, with TRBD1 matching 7 bases. Germline CDR1 and CDR2: LNHDA and SQIVND (reference sequence). V was clipped by 1 base and J by 2 bases; unmatched bases: 23. The CDR3 sequence is 21 residues long. The CDR3 nucleotides read TGTGCCAGTAGTATAGGAGTGACTCTGACAGGGAAGTATTCATTCCCCTACGAGCAGTACTTC. Encoded protein: CASSIGVTLTGKYSFPYEQYF.

The chain carries TRBV5-4 and TRBJ1-6; D may be TRBD1 (6 bases). Germline V gene sequence: CDR1 SGHNT, CDR2 YYREEE (reference sequence). The CDR3 is 17 amino acids. V lost 4 bases to trimming and J lost 0 bases, with 14 bases between them. The CDR3 nucleotides are TGTGCCAGCAGCCAAGGGGGGGGAAGCTCCTATAATTCACCCCTCCACTTT. Translation: CASSQGGGSSYNSPLHF.

J is TRBJ2-2 and V is TRBV7-2; no reliable D call. Trimming shortened V by 3 bases and J by 1 base, and 9 bases separated the two germline ends. Germline CDR1 reads SGHTA; CDR2 reads FQGNSA. CDR3 length: 15 residues. For the CDR3, the DNA is TGTGCCAGCAGCTTCACACGGGTGAACACCGGGGAGCTGTTTTTT. This gives the protein CASSFTRVNTGELFF. The full variable domain, completed using reference TRBV7-2 and TRBJ2-2, is GAGVSQSPSNKVTEKGKDVELRCDPISGHTALYWYRQSLGQGLEFLIYFQGNSAPDKSGLPSDRFSAERTGGSVSTLTIQRTQQEDSAVYLCASSFTRVNTGELFFGEGSRLTVL.

V is TRBV19 and J is TRBJ2-1; TRBD2 matches 12 bases. V shed 3 bases and J 4 bases; nucleotides not matched to a gene: 7. Germline-derived CDR1 and CDR2 are LNHDA and SQIVND (reference sequence). The CDR3 consists of 17 residues. Here the CDR3 reads CASSIGRLAGGYNEQFF. The CDR3 region has the DNA TGTGCCAGTAGTATTGGTCGGCTAGCGGGGGGGTACAATGAGCAGTTCTTC.

This chain joins TRBV24-1 and TRBJ1-3; D uncertain. Germline V lookup: CDR1 KGHDR, CDR2 SFDVKD. V was shortened by 9 bases and J by 0 bases, with 8 bases between the two germline ends. CDR3 length: 13 residues. In DNA, the CDR3 is TGTGCCACCCGTGGGTCCTCTGGAAACACCATATATTTT. Residues: CATRGSSGNTIYF.

This clone has just one count. The genes are TRBV29-1 and TRBJ1-3; TRBD1 might be the D (5 bases). The V gene's germline CDR1 is SQVTM and CDR2 ANQGSEA. The CDR3 spans 12 residues. Trimming took off 7 bases at V and 8 bases at J, with 15 bases between the two ends. CDR3 DNA: TGCAGCGGACGGGGCCCTAAGGACACCATATATTTT. Translating it yields CSGRGPKDTIYF.

The V gene is TRBV4-3, the J gene TRBJ1-5; TRBD1 aligns across 7 bases. After removal of 0 bases from V and 0 bases from J, the junction contained 5 bases not matched to a gene. The CDR3 spans 17 residues. The germline gives CDR1 LGHNA, CDR2 YSLEER. This CDR3 is CASSQERTGVSNQPQHF. The CDR3 coding sequence is TGCGCCAGCAGCCAAGAGAGAACAGGGGTTAGCAATCAGCCCCAGCATTTT.

V is TRBV6-2 or TRBV6-3 and J is TRBJ1-1; 8 bases fit TRBD1. The CDR3 is made up of 18 amino acids. After removal of 0 bases from V and 10 bases from J, the junction contained 19 bases not matched to a gene. Germline V gene data show CDR1 as MNHEY and CDR2 as SVGEGT. Here the CDR3 DNA reads TGTGCCAGCAGTTACTCCCTCGGGACAGGCACTAAGATCGAGGGAGCTTTCTTT. Its translation is CASSYSLGTGTKIEGAFF.

The gene calls are TRBV3-1 (or the pseudogene TRBV3-2) and TRBJ2-6, with 8 bases aligning to TRBD2. This CDR3 contains 15 residues. V was clipped by 4 bases and J by 8 bases; unmatched bases: 7. Germline-derived CDR1 and CDR2 are LGHDT and YNNKEL (reference sequence). The CDR3 bases are TGTGCCAGCAGCCCTGGCTGGACTAGCCCCAACGTCCTGACTTTC. It specifies CASSPGWTSPNVLTF.